This TCR beta chain is drawn from a study of blood T cell repertoires in COVID-19. From germline, CDR1 is MDHEN and CDR2 SYDVKM. With V trimmed by 7 bases and J by 7 bases, 9 bases remained unmatched. CDR3 size: 13 residues. As handled by the study authors: Nucleated cell number was recorded as an estimate derived from reference gene primer amplification. The data were produced by immunoSEQ multiplex PCR, yet TCRdb's version contains in-frame clones alone and is incomplete. V and J calls and clone size are those listed in that table; D and trimming were worked out from the DNA. This sample has more than 150,000 clones, with 70% to 85% found just once.

The clonotype originates from a human donor in a cohort sampled during active COVID-19. This chain links TRBV28 with TRBJ1-1; 7 bases match TRBD1. The specimen was peripheral blood. CDR3 DNA: TGTGCCAGCACCTCGGACAGGCTGCTTGAAGCTTTCTTT. Translated: CASTSDRLLEAFF.